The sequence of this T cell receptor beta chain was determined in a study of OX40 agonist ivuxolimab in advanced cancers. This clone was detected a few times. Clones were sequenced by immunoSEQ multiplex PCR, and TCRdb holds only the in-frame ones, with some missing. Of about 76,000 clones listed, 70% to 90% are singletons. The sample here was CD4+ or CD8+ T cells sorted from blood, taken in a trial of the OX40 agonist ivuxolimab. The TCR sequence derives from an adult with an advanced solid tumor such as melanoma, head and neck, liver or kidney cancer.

This CDR3 is CASNMRDRGGYTF. The CDR3 bases are TGTGCCAGTAACATGAGGGACAGAGGGGGCTACACCTTC. J is TRBJ1-2 and V is TRBV6-6, with TRBD1 matching over 7 bases. There are 13 residues in the CDR3. Per germline, CDR1 MNHNY and CDR2 SVGAGI (reference sequence). V was clipped by 9 bases and J by 8 bases; unmatched bases: 12.